Listed below are T cell receptor beta chains from one sample, sequenced in a study of blood T cell repertoires in COVID-19. The data were produced by immunoSEQ multiplex PCR, yet TCRdb's version contains in-frame clones alone and is incomplete. The data hold tens of thousands of clones, with roughly 70% observed a single time. Sequencing was done on a sample of peripheral blood. The receptor set was obtained from a woman aged 70-85 years with acute or convalescent COVID-19. CDR3s include the opening cysteine and the closing phenylalanine or tryptophan. A D gene is named only where the DNA matches it firmly. Size is stated for part of the rows, as once, few or many counts, or as a class when the clone is expanded.

TRBV4-2	TRBD1	few	TRBJ1-2	TGTGCCAGCAGCCAAGATGGACCGGGACAGGGGCATGGCTACACCTTC	CASSQDGPGQGHGYTF
TRBV5-1	NA	NA	TRBJ2-6	TGCGCCAGCAGCCTCCCCGGCTCTGGGGCCAACGTCCTGACTTTC	CASSLPGSGANVLTF
TRBV6-5	NA	NA	TRBJ2-1	TGTGCCAGCACCGAAGGTGGGGCCGGGCTCAATGAGCAGTTCTTC	CASTEGGAGLNEQFF
TRBV24-1	TRBD1	NA	TRBJ2-2	TGTGCCACCAGTGCCACAAGTGGGACAGGACCCACCGGGGAGCTGTTTTTT	CATSATSGTGPTGELFF
TRBV2	NA	NA	TRBJ1-2	TGTGCCAGCCGATTAGGGAGTAGTGGCTACACCTTC	CASRLGSSGYTF
TRBV7-2	NA	NA	TRBJ2-3	TGTGCCAGCAGCCAGGGCACAGATACGCAGTATTTT	CASSQGTDTQYF
TRBV2	NA	NA	TRBJ2-3	TGTGCCAGCAGCAGCAACAGGGTTGGCACAGATACGCAGTATTTT	CASSSNRVGTDTQYF
TRBV6-5	NA	NA	TRBJ1-4	TGTGCCAGCAGTTACCGGGAGGGAGGGGCCCGGGAAAAACTGTTTTTT	CASSYREGGAREKLFF
TRBV9	NA	NA	TRBJ1-2	TGTGCCAGCAGCGTAGTACGTCAACGGGGTGGCTACACCTTC	CASSVVRQRGGYTF
TRBV20-1	NA	NA	TRBJ1-3	TGCAGTGCTAGTGACCCCAGGAACTCTGGAAACACCATATATTTT	CSASDPRNSGNTIYF
TRBV12-5	TRBD1	NA	TRBJ2-7	TGTGCTAGTGGTCGGAGACAGGGTGGCTACGAGCAGTACTTC	CASGRRQGGYEQYF
TRBV5-5	TRBD1	NA	TRBJ1-2	TGTGCCAGCAGCTGGCCCGGGACAGGGCATGGCTACACCTTC	CASSWPGTGHGYTF
TRBV9	NA	many	TRBJ2-5	TGTGCCAGCAGCCCTAATACAGGGGGGGCAGAGACCCAGTACTTC	CASSPNTGGAETQYF
TRBV19	TRBD1	NA	TRBJ2-5	TGTGCCAGTAGTGCGGGACAGGGGAGAGAGAACAGAGAGACCCAGTACTTC	CASSAGQGRENRETQYF
TRBV6-5	NA	NA	TRBJ1-1	TGTGCCAGCAGCCCCGGACAGTACACTGAAGCTTTCTTT	CASSPGQYTEAFF
TRBV6-1	TRBD1	once	TRBJ1-1	TGTGCCAGCAGTGAACGTCGCACAGGGGAGGCTTTCTTT	CASSERRTGEAFF
TRBV6-4	TRBD2	few	TRBJ2-2	TGTGCCAGCAGTCCGACTAGCGGGGTCGGGGAGCTGTTTTTT	CASSPTSGVGELFF
TRBV12-3/TRBV12-4	NA	few	TRBJ1-1	TGTGCCAGCAGTTTGATTGAAGGGAGGGCTTTCTTT	CASSLIEGRAFF
TRBV11-2	NA	few	TRBJ1-2	TGTGCCAGCAGCTTAAGCTCAGGGCCGATCTATGGCTACACCTTC	CASSLSSGPIYGYTF
TRBV5-6	TRBD2	NA	TRBJ2-3	TGTGCCAGCAGCTCCGGGGGGACCCTCGGCACAGATACGCAGTATTTT	CASSSGGTLGTDTQYF
TRBV9	NA	NA	TRBJ1-1	TGTGCCAGCAGCGTAGGCCCTCCCGGGACTGAAGCTTTCTTT	CASSVGPPGTEAFF
TRBV9	NA	NA	TRBJ1-6	TGTGCCAGCAGCGGAAGGACAGCCAATAATTCACCCCTCCACTTT	CASSGRTANNSPLHF
TRBV4-1	TRBD2	NA	TRBJ2-7	TGCGCCAGCAGCCTAGGGACTAGCGGGCGTAGCTCCTACGAGCAGTACTTC	CASSLGTSGRSSYEQYF
TRBV4-2	TRBD1	NA	TRBJ1-5	TGTGCCAGCAGCCAAGGAGACAGGGCGGATCAGCCCCAGCATTTT	CASSQGDRADQPQHF
TRBV7-9	NA	few	TRBJ1-5	TGTGCCAGCAGCCCCACAGATGGGAATCAGCCCCAGCATTTT	CASSPTDGNQPQHF
TRBV3-1/TRBV3-2	TRBD2	medium-sized	TRBJ2-6	TGTGCCAGCAGCCCTAGCGGGGGCTCTGGGGCCAACGTCCTGACTTTC	CASSPSGGSGANVLTF
TRBV25-1	TRBD2	few	TRBJ2-3	TGTGCCAGCAGTGTAACTAGCGGGGGGGCGGGAGATACGCAGTATTTT	CASSVTSGGAGDTQYF
TRBV3-1/TRBV3-2	TRBD2	NA	TRBJ2-7	TGTGCCAGCAGCCTTGGGGGGGTCCACGAGCAGTACTTC	CASSLGGVHEQYF
TRBV12-3/TRBV12-4	NA	NA	TRBJ1-2	TGTGCCAGCAGTTCAACAGGGCTGAATGGCTACACCTTC	CASSSTGLNGYTF
TRBV6-1	TRBD1	few	TRBJ1-6	TGTGCCAGCAGTGATCAACCGACAGGGAGGACCTATAATTCACCCCTCCACTTT	CASSDQPTGRTYNSPLHF